Listed here are 14 T cell receptor beta chains from one sample, sequenced in a study of T cell responses to AZD1222 COVID-19 vaccine. The table came from immunoSEQ multiplex PCR; TCRdb's copy has only in-frame clones and leaves some out. The table has fewer than 300,000 clones, more than 85% seen once. This material consisted of peripheral blood, taken on day 0 of AZD1222 vaccination. These receptors came from an adult in good health.

The rearrangement links TRBV15 to TRBJ1-2; no firm D call. V shed 1 base and J shed 7 bases, with 10 bases lying between them. There are 13 residues in the CDR3. Germline-derived CDR1 and CDR2 are LNHNV and YYDKDF (reference sequence). The CDR3 protein is CATSRAGEGGYTF. The CDR3 region has the DNA TGTGCCACCAGCAGAGCCGGGGAGGGTGGCTACACCTTC.

This clone showed up just once. In DNA form, the CDR3 reads TGCGCCAGCAGCTGGGGGACTAGCGGGAACACAGATACGCAGTATTTT. Protein product: CASSWGTSGNTDTQYF. This rearrangement joins TRBV5-1 to TRBJ2-3; 13 nucleotides align to TRBD2. The length of the CDR3 is 16 residues. Losses at the gene ends were 3 bases for V and 2 bases for J; bases not matched to a gene: 3. Germline-derived CDR1 and CDR2 are SGHRS and YFSETQ.

The rearrangement links TRBV12-3 or TRBV12-4 to TRBJ1-1; D remains ambiguous. CDR3 length equals 12 residues. With 0 bases removed from V and 7 bases from J, the gap between germline ends came to 6 bases. CDR3 amino acids: CASSLAPGEAFF. In DNA, the CDR3 is TGTGCCAGCAGTTTAGCGCCAGGTGAAGCTTTCTTT.

The V gene is TRBV6-5, the J gene TRBJ1-4; 7 nucleotides match TRBD1. The CDR3 consists of 14 residues. With 2 bases clipped from V and 5 bases from J, the junction kept 2 bases outside the gene matches. Germline V gives CDR1 MNHEY, CDR2 SVGAGI. The CDR3 reads CASSYNRGNEKLFF. The DNA of the CDR3 is TGTGCCAGCAGTTACAACAGGGGAAATGAAAAACTGTTTTTT.

This clone was seen only a few times. This sample includes further DNA sequences coding for the same CDR3. The chain is built from TRBV9 and TRBJ2-7; D perhaps matches TRBD2 (5 bases). Trimming cost V 2 bases and J 2 bases, with 8 bases left between them. The germline V gene has CDR1 SGDLS and CDR2 YYNGEE. This CDR3 is built from 13 residues. CDR3 DNA: TGTGCCAGCAGCGTCGGGGATACCTACGAGCAGTACTTC. This gives the protein CASSVGDTYEQYF.

CDR3 bases: TGTGCCAGCTCACCGGGACAGGGGAATAGTGAGCAGTACTTC. It encodes CASSPGQGNSEQYF. The chain combines TRBV18 with TRBJ2-7, with TRBD1 matching 10 bases. This CDR3 has 14 amino acids. Germline CDR1 and CDR2: KGHSH and LQKENI. Germline trimming cut 3 bases from V and 7 bases from J; bases unmatched to any gene: 6.

The chain uses TRBV19 and TRBJ1-4; the D gene is possibly TRBD1 (5 bases). Between the trimmed V and J ends, which lost 3 bases and 5 bases, there was a span of 16 bases. This CDR3 region has 16 residues. Germline values: CDR1 LNHDA, CDR2 SQIVND (reference sequence). The CDR3 sequence is CASSMPSGPSNEKLFF. CDR3 nucleotides: TGTGCCAGTAGTATGCCGTCGGGGCCCTCAAATGAAAAACTGTTTTTT.

For the CDR3, the DNA is TGTGCCAGCAGCGTAGATCCGGACAGGGTCTACGAGCAGTACTTC. Translation gives CASSVDPDRVYEQYF. This sequence joins TRBV9 and TRBJ2-7; 8 bases agree with TRBD1. With V trimmed by 0 bases and J by 3 bases, 5 bases remained unmatched. The germline gives CDR1 SGDLS, CDR2 YYNGEE. There are 15 residues in the CDR3.

A note on this clone: The sample holds other DNA sequences that translate to the same CDR3. This chain uses TRBV28 with TRBJ2-7; D not resolved. Deletions cut 6 bases from V and 3 bases from J, with 9 bases between. CDR1 is MDHEN and CDR2 is SYDVKM in the germline V gene. The CDR3 loop spans 12 amino acids. CDR3 coding DNA: TGTGCCAGCAGCTTAAAGGGCTACGAGCAGTACTTC. Translating it yields CASSLKGYEQYF. Full variable domain (missing parts from reference TRBV28 and TRBJ2-7): DVKVTQSSRYLVKRTGEKVFLECVQDMDHENMFWYRQDPGLGLRLIYFSYDVKMKEKGDIPEGYSVSREKKERFSLILESASTNQTSMYLCASSLKGYEQYFGPGTRLTVT.

The sample holds one count of this clone. The rearrangement joins TRBV4-1 to TRBJ2-3; 8 nucleotides agree with TRBD1. J was trimmed by 2 bases and V by 1 base; bases with no gene match: 11. In germline, CDR1 is MGHRA, CDR2 YSYEKL. The CDR3 extends over 18 amino acids. The CDR3 DNA is TGCGCCAGCAGCCAAGGGCTCCGGGGACAGGAGCCCACAGATACGCAGTATTTT. It specifies CASSQGLRGQEPTDTQYF.

J is TRBJ2-2 and V is TRBV25-1; D remains unclear. V dropped 5 bases and J dropped 7 bases, with 8 bases sitting between them. Germline CDR1 and CDR2: MGHDK and SYGVNS. The CDR3 covers 12 residues. The CDR3 DNA is TGTGCCAGCAGTCGAGGCAGCGGGGAGCTGTTTTTT. It codes for CASSRGSGELFF.

V is TRBV28 and J is TRBJ2-3, with D unclear. Germline V gene lookup returns CDR1 MDHEN and CDR2 SYDVKM. This CDR3 has 12 residues. V dropped 5 bases and J dropped 6 bases, with 9 bases sitting between them. The CDR3 DNA reads TGTGCCAGCAGTATACCCTATGATACGCAGTATTTT. This encodes CASSIPYDTQYF. The whole variable domain, filled in from reference TRBV28 and TRBJ2-3, reads DVKVTQSSRYLVKRTGEKVFLECVQDMDHENMFWYRQDPGLGLRLIYFSYDVKMKEKGDIPEGYSVSREKKERFSLILESASTNQTSMYLCASSIPYDTQYFGPGTRLTVL.

V gene TRBV4-2 combines with J gene TRBJ2-7; D call uncertain. CDR1 LGHNA and CDR2 YNFKEQ come from the germline V gene. Trimming left V 0 bases short and J 4 bases short, with 13 bases between. This CDR3 comprises 15 residues. The CDR3 spells CASSQDLDPQYEQYF. DNA for the CDR3: TGTGCCAGCAGCCAAGATCTCGATCCGCAATACGAGCAGTACTTC.

V is TRBV24-1 and J is TRBJ2-2, with 7 bases that match TRBD2. Germline loops: CDR1 KGHDR, CDR2 SFDVKD. The CDR3 has 16 amino acids. V was clipped by 4 bases and J by 1 base; unmatched bases: 5. Written as DNA, the CDR3 is TGTGCCACCAGTGACTCGGGACTACAGAACACCGGGGAGCTGTTTTTT. It is translated as CATSDSGLQNTGELFF.